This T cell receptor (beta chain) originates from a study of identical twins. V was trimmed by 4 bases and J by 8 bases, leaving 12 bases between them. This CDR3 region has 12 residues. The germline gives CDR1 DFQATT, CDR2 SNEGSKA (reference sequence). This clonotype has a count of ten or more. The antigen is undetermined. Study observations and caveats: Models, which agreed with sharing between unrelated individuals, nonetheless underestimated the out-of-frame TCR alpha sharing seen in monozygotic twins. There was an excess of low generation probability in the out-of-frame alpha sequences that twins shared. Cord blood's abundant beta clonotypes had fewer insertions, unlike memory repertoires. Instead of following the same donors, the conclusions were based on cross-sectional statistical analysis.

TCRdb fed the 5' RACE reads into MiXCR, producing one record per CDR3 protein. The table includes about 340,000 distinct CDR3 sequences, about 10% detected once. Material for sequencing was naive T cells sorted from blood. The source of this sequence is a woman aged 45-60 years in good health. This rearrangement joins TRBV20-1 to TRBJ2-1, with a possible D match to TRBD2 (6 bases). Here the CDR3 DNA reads TGCAGTGCTATCCCAGGACTATATGAGCAGTTCTTC. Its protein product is CSAIPGLYEQFF.